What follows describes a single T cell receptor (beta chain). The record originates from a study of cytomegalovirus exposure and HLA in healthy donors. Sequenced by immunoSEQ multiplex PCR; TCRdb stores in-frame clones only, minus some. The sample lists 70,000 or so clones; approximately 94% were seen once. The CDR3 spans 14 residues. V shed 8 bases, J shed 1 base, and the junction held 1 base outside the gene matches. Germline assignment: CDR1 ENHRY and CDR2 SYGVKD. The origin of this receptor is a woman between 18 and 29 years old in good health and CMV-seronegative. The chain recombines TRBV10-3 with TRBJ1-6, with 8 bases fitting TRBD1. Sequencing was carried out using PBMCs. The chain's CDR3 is CAIGDRSYNSPLHF. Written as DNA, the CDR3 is TGTGCCATCGGGGACAGGTCCTATAATTCACCCCTCCACTTT.